Listed below are T cell receptor beta chains from one sample, sequenced in a study of blood T cell repertoires in COVID-19. Here immunoSEQ multiplex PCR was the method, and the copy in TCRdb shows in-frame clones only, minus some. The sample includes about 190,000 clones, under 80% seen only once; the top ten take around 16%. Sequencing used PBMCs or T cells enriched from blood (not recorded which). The source is a woman between 45 and 60 years old with acute COVID-19. CDR3s include the opening cysteine and the closing phenylalanine or tryptophan. A D gene is named only where the DNA matches it firmly. Not all rows give a size; the values are once, few, many and, for expanded clones, a class.

CASSFRPQHF TGTGCCAGCAGTTTTCGGCCCCAGCATTTT TRBJ1-5 few . TRBV27
CASSPRSRVRSGNTIYF TGTGCCAGCAGCCCCCGGTCCAGGGTCAGGTCTGGAAACACCATATATTTT TRBJ1-3 . . TRBV7-2
CASSRQGQGIQPQHF TGTGCCAGCAGTCGTCAGGGACAGGGGATCCAGCCCCAGCATTTT TRBJ1-5 few TRBD1 TRBV6-6
CASGRAATDTQYF TGCGCCAGCGGCCGGGCCGCCACAGATACGCAGTATTTT TRBJ2-3 . . TRBV4-1
CASSLASGGSGGELFF TGTGCCAGCAGCTTAGCCTCAGGGGGCTCGGGCGGGGAGCTGTTTTTT TRBJ2-2 once TRBD1 TRBV7-2
CASSSRGKNSPLHF TGTGCCAGCAGCTCCAGGGGGAAGAATTCACCCCTCCACTTT TRBJ1-6 . TRBD1 TRBV7-2
CATMGSTDTQYF TGTGCCACCATGGGCAGCACAGATACGCAGTATTTT TRBJ2-3 few . TRBV24-1
CASSEGRYTGELFF TGTGCCAGCAGTGAGGGCCGATATACCGGGGAGCTGTTTTTT TRBJ2-2 . . TRBV6-4
CASSYRVDEKLFF TGTGCCAGCAGCTACCGGGTGGATGAAAAACTGTTTTTT TRBJ1-4 . . TRBV7-2
CASSGTPRGSPLHF TGTGCCAGCAGCGGGACTCCTCGGGGTTCACCCCTCCACTTT TRBJ1-6 . . TRBV5-8
CASKAGQYTEAFF TGTGCCAGCAAGGCGGGACAGTACACTGAAGCTTTCTTT TRBJ1-1 once TRBD1 TRBV12-3/TRBV12-4
CASTSLSSTDTQYF TGTGCCAGCACCTCACTCTCTAGCACAGATACGCAGTATTTT TRBJ2-3 . . TRBV6-5
CASSPGNAGLVTDTQYF TGTGCCAGCAGCCCCGGCAACGCGGGACTAGTGACAGATACGCAGTATTTT TRBJ2-3 few TRBD2 TRBV5-4
CASSITRGGRTDTQYF TGTGCCAGTAGTATCACGCGGGGGGGGCGCACAGATACGCAGTATTTT TRBJ2-3 few TRBD2 TRBV19
CASSQRTGDGYTF TGTGCCAGCAGCCAACGGACAGGGGACGGCTACACCTTC TRBJ1-2 . TRBD1 TRBV14
CASSVEGERGPEAFF TGTGCCAGCAGCGTAGAGGGGGAAAGGGGGCCTGAAGCTTTCTTT TRBJ1-1 . TRBD1 TRBV9
CASSSGQNIEAFF TGTGCCAGCAGTAGTGGACAGAACATTGAAGCTTTCTTT TRBJ1-1 . . TRBV28
CASSGAGGGNQPQHF TGTGCCAGCAGTGGCGCAGGGGGAGGCAATCAGCCCCAGCATTTT TRBJ1-5 . TRBD1 TRBV2
CASSVTVTNNEQFF TGTGCCAGCAGTGTGACAGTTACAAACAATGAGCAGTTCTTC TRBJ2-1 . . TRBV6-4
CASSEGLLGAKLFF TGTGCCAGCAGTGAAGGTCTCCTTGGGGCAAAACTGTTTTTT TRBJ1-4 once . TRBV28
CASSLGWGTTDSPLHF TGCGCCAGCAGCTTGGGTTGGGGGACAACGGATTCACCCCTCCACTTT TRBJ1-6 . . TRBV5-1
CSVDRLSQETQYF TGCAGCGTGGACAGGTTATCCCAAGAGACCCAGTACTTC TRBJ2-5 . TRBD1 TRBV29-1
CASSSRGRGGADTEAFF TGTGCCAGCAGCTCCCGGGGGAGAGGGGGCGCGGACACTGAAGCTTTCTTT TRBJ1-1 few TRBD1 TRBV7-9
CASSRSGTGDYGYTF TGTGCCAGCAGCCGGTCCGGGACAGGGGACTATGGCTACACCTTC TRBJ1-2 . TRBD1 TRBV7-8
CASSVGGTGITEAFF TGTGCCAGCAGCGTAGGAGGGACAGGGATCACTGAAGCTTTCTTT TRBJ1-1 . TRBD1 TRBV9
CASSYLGQGSSPQHF TGTGCCAGCAGTTACCTAGGACAGGGGTCGTCGCCCCAGCATTTT TRBJ1-5 . TRBD1 TRBV6-6
CAISGLAGSNEQFF TGTGCCATCAGTGGCCTAGCGGGGTCCAATGAGCAGTTCTTC TRBJ2-1 . TRBD2 TRBV10-3
CASSLLRGGSEKLFF TGTGCCAGCAGCCTACTCAGGGGCGGGAGCGAAAAACTGTTTTTT TRBJ1-4 few . TRBV11-2
CASSLGGVASSYNSPLHF TGTGCCAGCAGCTTGGGCGGGGTGGCTAGCTCCTATAATTCACCCCTCCACTTT TRBJ1-6 . . TRBV5-5
CASIRGGSYNSPLHF TGTGCCAGCATACGGGGGGGGTCCTATAATTCACCCCTCCACTTT TRBJ1-6 once . TRBV28
CASSQEGRYNEQFF TGTGCCAGCAGCCAAGAGGGCAGATACAATGAGCAGTTCTTC TRBJ2-1 once . TRBV3-1/TRBV3-2
CASSFDRNNSPLHF TGCGCCAGCAGCTTTGACAGGAATAATTCACCCCTCCACTTT TRBJ1-6 . . TRBV5-1
CASGAEYNSPLHF TGTGCCAGCGGAGCGGAGTATAATTCACCCCTCCACTTT TRBJ1-6 . . TRBV18
CASSPRRQLQETQYF TGTGCCAGCTCACCACGGCGACAGCTCCAAGAGACCCAGTACTTC TRBJ2-5 . . TRBV18
CASSSLGQGGYTF TGTGCCAGCAGTTCCCTCGGTCAGGGTGGCTACACCTTC TRBJ1-2 . . TRBV28
CASTPVGGGVTRLEETQYF TGTGCCAGCACCCCTGTGGGAGGGGGGGTCACTAGGCTGGAAGAGACCCAGTACTTC TRBJ2-5 . . TRBV6-4
CASSLGYAISEAFF TGTGCCAGCAGCTTAGGCTACGCAATTTCTGAAGCTTTCTTT TRBJ1-1 once . TRBV11-2
CASSFPSGGENEQFF TGTGCCAGCAGTTTCCCTAGCGGGGGGGAGAATGAGCAGTTCTTC TRBJ2-1 . TRBD2 TRBV28
CASSPGMGLKSSYNEQFF TGCGCCAGCAGCCCCGGGATGGGCCTGAAGAGCTCCTACAATGAGCAGTTCTTC TRBJ2-1 . . TRBV4-1
CASTQTGQPQHF TGTGCCAGCACCCAGACAGGTCAGCCCCAGCATTTT TRBJ1-5 . . TRBV28
CASSATGEGQPQHF TGTGCCAGCAGTGCGACAGGGGAAGGTCAGCCCCAGCATTTT TRBJ1-5 . TRBD1 TRBV28
CASSRRGYNEQFF TGTGCCAGCAGCCGCCGGGGGTACAATGAGCAGTTCTTC TRBJ2-1 . . TRBV7-9
CASRRKGWTEAFF TGTGCCAGCAGACGTAAGGGGTGGACTGAAGCTTTCTTT TRBJ1-1 . . TRBV11-1
CASRVEADTQYF TGTGCCAGCAGGGTCGAGGCTGATACGCAGTATTTT TRBJ2-3 . . TRBV2